These T cell receptor beta chains were read from a single sample in a study of CD8+ T cells in alopecia areata. The method was immunoSEQ multiplex PCR; TCRdb's version includes in-frame clones alone and lacks a portion of them. The sample lists around 160,000 clones, less than 70% seen once, with 13% to 15% in the top ten. The sequencing used CD4+ T cells sorted from blood, collected at week 24, from a patient treated with tofacitinib. Receptors were obtained from a human donor with alopecia areata. Both conserved end residues are part of each CDR3. D genes are given only for firm matches. For some rows the clone size is stated as once, few or many, or as a class when expanded; others skip it.

>TRBV6-1|.|TRBJ2-3|.
CASSEASTDTQYF
TGTGCCAGCAGTGAAGCGAGCACAGATACGCAGTATTTT
>TRBV29-1|few|TRBJ1-3|TRBD1
CSVGGTGNTIYF
TGCAGCGTTGGCGGGACAGGGAACACCATATATTTT
>TRBV6-6|few|TRBJ2-5|TRBD2
CASSQTSGEETQYF
TGTGCCAGCAGCCAGACTAGCGGGGAGGAGACCCAGTACTTC
>TRBV28|.|TRBJ1-2|TRBD1
CASSPADRGYYGYTF
TGTGCCAGCAGCCCTGCTGACAGGGGGTACTATGGCTACACCTTC
>TRBV6-1|.|TRBJ2-5|.
CASSEVITQYF
TGTGCCAGCAGTGAGGTTATCACCCAGTACTTC
>TRBV19|.|TRBJ1-2|.
CASSIAWGAYTF
TGTGCCAGTAGTATCGCCTGGGGAGCCTACACCTTC
>TRBV23-1|few|TRBJ2-6|.
CASSQGDSGANVLTF
TGCGCCAGCAGTCAAGGAGACTCTGGGGCCAACGTCCTGACTTTC
>TRBV6-1|.|TRBJ1-1|.
CASRATVNTEAFF
TGTGCCAGCAGGGCGACAGTGAACACTGAAGCTTTCTTT
>TRBV6-5|.|TRBJ1-6|TRBD1
CASSERRGRDSPLHF
TGTGCCAGCAGCGAAAGGAGGGGGCGAGATTCACCCCTCCACTTT
>TRBV15|.|TRBJ1-4|.
CATSREVVSVGEKLFF
TGTGCCACCAGCAGAGAGGTTGTCTCGGTGGGGGAAAAACTGTTTTTT
>TRBV5-1|few|TRBJ2-2|.
CASSLGQGNTGELFF
TGCGCCAGCAGCTTGGGCCAGGGCAACACCGGGGAGCTGTTTTTT
>TRBV29-1|.|TRBJ2-5|.
CSVRGRVSETQYF
TGCAGCGTTCGTGGGCGGGTCTCCGAGACCCAGTACTTC
>TRBV30|.|TRBJ1-2|.
CAWSARSYGYTF
TGTGCCTGGAGTGCTCGATCATATGGCTACACCTTC